This TCR beta chain was captured by sequencing in a study of T-cell reconstitution after alpha-beta-depleted transplantation in children. Findings of the study overall: Several hundred expanded graft clones reportedly gave rise to the alpha-beta T cells present about two months after transplant.

Points on this clonotype: Its antigen is currently unknown.

During its preparation, the TCRbeta library received unique molecular identifiers. TCRdb called the PCR reads again in MiXCR, with one record for every CDR3 protein. Of hundreds of thousands of distinct CDR3 sequences in the sample, about an eighth were seen once. The TCR comes from a girl aged 2 to 9 with congenital amegakaryocytic thrombocytopenia, due to receive a stem cell transplant. Sequences were derived from PBMCs, sampled before TCRalphabeta/CD19-depleted stem cell transplant.

CDR3 in DNA: TGCGCCAGCAGCTTGGCCCAGAGCGGGCCCACCGGGGAGCTGTTTTTT. Translating it yields CASSLAQSGPTGELFF. J is TRBJ2-2 and V is TRBV5-1, with D tentatively TRBD2 (6 bases). Trimming removed 0 bases from V and 4 bases from J, with 13 bases in between. Germline-derived CDR1 and CDR2 are SGHRS and YFSETQ. This CDR3 has 16 amino acids.